The rows below give T cell receptor beta chains drawn from one sample of a study of PD-1 blockade in classical Hodgkin lymphoma. Measured with immunoSEQ multiplex PCR; TCRdb has only the in-frame clones, and not every one. The sample carries approximately 70,000 clones, approximately 94% recorded once. This material consisted of peripheral blood mononuclear cells (PBMCs), taken at baseline. The receptors derive from a human donor with classical Hodgkin lymphoma. Both conserved end residues are part of each CDR3. D genes are given only for firm matches. Size values are once, few and many counts, or a class for expanded clones, and some rows have none.

j_call | clone_size | d_call | v_call | cdr3_nt | cdr3_aa
TRBJ1-3 | - | - | TRBV2 | TGTGCCAGCACCATTCATGAAGGCTCTGGAAACACCATATATTTT | CASTIHEGSGNTIYF
TRBJ2-3 | - | TRBD2 | TRBV11-3 | TGTGCCAGCAGCTCCCCTTCGGTAGCGGGAGGCACAGATACGCAGTATTTT | CASSSPSVAGGTDTQYF
TRBJ2-1 | - | TRBD2 | TRBV11-1 | TGTGCCAGCAGCCAACTAGCGGGGACCTACAATGAGCAGTTCTTC | CASSQLAGTYNEQFF
TRBJ2-5 | - | - | TRBV30 | TGTGCCTGGAGTGTAATGAGGTTTTGGTCTAAGGCGGAACAGTGGGAAGAGACCCAGTACTTC | CAWSVMRFWSKAEQWEETQYF
TRBJ2-3 | - | TRBD1 | TRBV5-1 | TGCGCCAGCAGCAGGGGACAGGGGGTCGATACGCAGTATTTT | CASSRGQGVDTQYF
TRBJ1-5 | - | TRBD1 | TRBV29-1 | TGCAGCTTCTCAACAGGGGGAGGGAATCAGCCCCAGCATTTT | CSFSTGGGNQPQHF
TRBJ2-1 | - | TRBD1 | TRBV14 | TGTGCCAGCAGCCAAACCGGACAGGGGGATGAGCAGTTCTTC | CASSQTGQGDEQFF
TRBJ2-2 | once | - | TRBV29-1 | TGCAGCGTGAAGGCCGCGAACACCGGGGAGCTGTTTTTT | CSVKAANTGELFF
TRBJ1-1 | - | - | TRBV6-1 | TGTGCCAGCAGTCGGGGCAGGGTCACTGAAGCTTTCTTT | CASSRGRVTEAFF
TRBJ1-4 | - | - | TRBV28 | TGTGCCATCAGAGGCAATGAAAAACTGTTTTTT | CAIRGNEKLFF
TRBJ1-5 | - | TRBD1 | TRBV28 | TGTGCCAGCAGTTTGGGCAGGGGGAGCAATCAGCCCCAGCATTTT | CASSLGRGSNQPQHF
TRBJ1-1 | - | - | TRBV5-1 | TGCGCCAGCAGCCCTTCCGGACCCCCGTCGGGCACTGAAGCTTTCTTT | CASSPSGPPSGTEAFF
TRBJ2-1 | - | - | TRBV27 | TGTGCCAGCAGTCGGGAAGGCGGGAATGAGCAGTTCTTC | CASSREGGNEQFF
TRBJ2-2 | - | - | TRBV19 | TGTGCCAGTCGGGACACCAGGGGCACCGGGGAGCTGTTTTTT | CASRDTRGTGELFF
TRBJ2-7 | - | - | TRBV6-6 | TGTGCCAGCAGCCGCCTGGGTGGCCTCGAGCAGTACTTC | CASSRLGGLEQYF
TRBJ2-1 | - | - | TRBV5-1 | TGCGCCAGCAGCTTGGTACGGGAAGACCACAATGAGCAGTTCTTC | CASSLVREDHNEQFF
TRBJ2-5 | - | TRBD2 | TRBV27 | TGTGCCAGCAGTTTTGGGAGCGGGAGTGAATGGGAGACCCAGTACTTC | CASSFGSGSEWETQYF
TRBJ2-7 | - | TRBD1 | TRBV2 | TGTGCCAGCAGTGAGACAGGGGACGAGCAGTACTTC | CASSETGDEQYF
TRBJ2-6 | - | - | TRBV14 | TGTGCCAGCAGCCCCTATAGCTATACCGGTACTGGGGCCAACGTCCTGACTTTC | CASSPYSYTGTGANVLTF
TRBJ2-1 | - | TRBD2 | TRBV6-6 | TGTGCCAGTAGCGGGGGTATCTACAATGAGCAGTTCTTC | CASSGGIYNEQFF
TRBJ2-5 | - | - | TRBV5-6 | TGTGCCAGCACCGCTCTTGACTCACCCGTCCTGGAGACCCAGTACTTC | CASTALDSPVLETQYF
TRBJ1-1 | - | - | TRBV5-6 | TGTGCCAGCAGCTTTGGAACAGGGCTTGAAGCTTTCTTT | CASSFGTGLEAFF
TRBJ2-6 | - | - | TRBV28 | TGTGCCAGCAGCAGTCTCGTTCCATTTGGGGGTTCTGGGGCCAACGTCCTGACTTTC | CASSSLVPFGGSGANVLTF
TRBJ2-1 | - | TRBD2 | TRBV7-3 | TGTGCCAGCAGCTTAGGGACTAGCGGGATCGGTGAGCAGTTCTTC | CASSLGTSGIGEQFF
TRBJ2-7 | once | - | TRBV7-9 | TGTGCCAGCAGCATGGGTGGGGGAGTTGTAGACTACGAGCAGTACTTC | CASSMGGGVVDYEQYF
TRBJ1-5 | - | TRBD1 | TRBV12-5 | TGTGCTAGTGGTTTGCGGACAGGGGGCAATCAGCCCCAGCATTTT | CASGLRTGGNQPQHF
TRBJ2-3 | - | TRBD2 | TRBV5-1 | TGCGCCAGCAGCTTCCAGCGGGGGAGCACAGATACGCAGTATTTT | CASSFQRGSTDTQYF
TRBJ2-7 | - | - | TRBV13 | TGTGCCAGCAGCTGGTTGGCAGGGGACGAGCAGTACTTC | CASSWLAGDEQYF
TRBJ1-3 | - | - | TRBV12-5 | TGTGCTAGTGGTTTGGTACGATCCCACGGGCCGAAATCTGGAAACACCATATATTTT | CASGLVRSHGPKSGNTIYF
TRBJ1-2 | - | TRBD1 | TRBV5-6 | TGTGCCAGCAGCTTGTTAGGGACAGAAGGCTACACCTTC | CASSLLGTEGYTF
TRBJ2-1 | - | - | TRBV19 | TGTGCCAGTAGTGATACGGGGGAGGTCAATGAGCAGTTCTTC | CASSDTGEVNEQFF
TRBJ2-3 | - | TRBD2 | TRBV27 | TGTGCCAGCAGTTTATCGAAGACCGGGAGGGCCATTACAGATACGCAGTATTTT | CASSLSKTGRAITDTQYF
TRBJ1-5 | - | - | TRBV27 | TGTGCCAGCAGTTGGGGGATGGGCAATCAGCCCCAGCATTTT | CASSWGMGNQPQHF
TRBJ1-1 | - | - | TRBV7-9 | TGTGCCAGCAGCTTCCAGACAGCCGGCACTGAAGCTTTCTTT | CASSFQTAGTEAFF
TRBJ2-7 | - | - | TRBV28 | TGTGCCAGCAATCTTGGGGGTGTTGATGGATACGAGCAGTACTTC | CASNLGGVDGYEQYF